What follows describes a single T cell receptor (beta chain). What this receptor recognizes is not known. No clone much larger than this one lies a single base away; base qualities are absent. The CDR3 regions of human TCRbeta chains were subjected to immunosequencing. As for the authors' bioinformatics: Repertoire TCRs were checked for matches against a reference library of SARS-CoV-2-specific TCRs that had been generated using the MIRA antigen-specificity platform. Breadth was defined as the fraction of unique TCRs that were SARS-CoV-2-associated, and depth was defined as the fraction of total T cells that were SARS-CoV-2-associated. Using the MIRA data, each spike-specific TCR was assigned both to the spike region to which the TCR was reactive and to a CD4 or CD8 class. Log10-transformed breadth and depth values were compared by one-way ANOVA with Sidak's multiple comparisons tests. This immuneACCESS table, as held by TCRdb, lists in-frame sequences with V and J called but not all clones. Of the missing ones, under half trace to an unresolved V gene in checked studies; the others have no known cause. V, J and clone size reflect that table, while D and trimming were determined from the DNA. For this sample the table gives 65,000 to 85,000 clones, of which approximately 91% were detected only once. The biggest ten clones account for approximately 5.2% of the sample.

These data come from a study of T cell responses to AZD1222 COVID-19 vaccine (dated by TCRdb to the early 2020s). In the study overall: AZD1222 recipients with second doses at about 4 weeks or about 12 weeks were pooled, because spike-specific TCR depth and breadth did not differ between schedules. TCR sequencing covered 230 or so trial participants: 207 given two doses of AZD1222 and 26 given two doses of MenACWY control vaccine. Trial participants were enrolled by age into 18-55, 56-69 and 70-plus year subgroups, with roughly 150, 30 and 60 TCR-sequenced participants respectively. The investigation overall reported the following: After two AZD1222 doses, spike-specific TCR breadth and depth were significantly higher than at day 0 and than in MenACWY recipients. Only six AZD1222 recipients were SARS-CoV-2 seropositive at baseline, limiting conclusions about previously exposed vaccinees. Participants were mostly white British, with more females than males. The authors suggested clonal diversity may have been underestimated. Because no day 14 peak-response samples were available, the repertoires could be characterized only after the peak T cell response. The whole spike protein was spanned by vaccine-associated CD4 TCRs, and dominant responses were seen in regions 160-218 and 743-854. The 56-69-year group was small, and its depth increase did not reach significance, likely because of low power. Nearly half of unique spike-specific TCRs reportedly recognized epitopes outside regions mutated in the B.1.351 and B.1.1.7 variants.

Reading the label with the study, this specimen's time point is: baseline before first vaccination. Vaccinee samples were obtained from the UK trials COV001 and COV002, which included a single-blind randomized controlled phase 2/3 trial of AZD1222 (ChAdOx1 nCoV-19) in healthy adults. Trial participant PBMC samples were collected at day 0 and day 28 after the second dose for TCRbeta chain sequencing. CDR1 and CDR2 are read off the germline V gene as MNHEY and SVGAGI. Ends trimmed: V by 6 bases, J by 8 bases; bases unmatched to a gene: 9. The CDR3 covers 15 residues, taking in both the cysteine and the phenylalanine. The entry retains the CDR3 DNA only, 45 bases that are in frame from base 1.

Rearrangement joined TRBV6-5 to TRBJ2-2, with 10 junctional bases fitting TRBD2. The receptor's source is an adult in good health. This specimen was peripheral blood, taken on day 0 of AZD1222 vaccination. CDR3 region: CASSVSGGPPGELFF. The sequence in DNA is TGTGCCAGCAGCGTTAGCGGGGGGCCACCGGGGGAGCTGTTTTTT.